The clone carrying this TCR beta chain was seen only a few times. This sample was included in a study of blood T cell repertoires in COVID-19. From germline, CDR1 is MNHNS and CDR2 SASEGT. The V end was cut by 1 base, the J end by 9 bases, with 7 bases between. CDR3 size: 12 residues. Original data processing: Reference gene primer amplification yielded estimated nucleated cell counts. Sequenced by immunoSEQ multiplex PCR; TCRdb stores in-frame clones only, minus some. V, J and clone size were drawn from that table, and D and trimming were deduced from the DNA. This sample yields more than 100,000 clones, of which around nine tenths are seen a single time; more than 15% belongs to the top ten.

Sequencing used peripheral blood. The clonotype was recovered from an elderly woman in a cohort sampled during active COVID-19. The rearrangement uses TRBV6-1 and TRBJ2-1; no clear D gene. This CDR3 reads CASSEVGGEQFF. In DNA form, the CDR3 reads TGTGCCAGCAGTGAAGTCGGTGGTGAGCAGTTCTTC.